This T cell receptor beta chain was captured in a study of shared clonotypes between healthy human individuals. Sequencing was at deep level. Repertoires were generated with immunoSEQ multiplex PCR, while TCRdb's copy carries only in-frame clones and drops some. This table has some 1,100,000 clones, 75% to 85% appearing once. Trimming pared 5 bases from V and 0 bases from J, leaving 6 bases between. The V gene's germline CDR1 is SGHRS and CDR2 YFSETQ. This CDR3 has 13 residues. Adult donors, all healthy and HIV-negative, had no recent acute infections or vaccinations. This clonotype was obtained from a man between 18 and 29 years old in good health. Some clones in this sample may be carry-over from other donors' samples. The sample comprised memory CD4+ T cells from PBMCs. Subset given: CD45RA-negative fraction. The chain uses TRBV5-1 and TRBJ1-3; D gene unclear. In DNA, the CDR3 is TGCGCCAGCAGTGTGAGCTCTGGAAACACCATATATTTT. Translating gives CASSVSSGNTIYF.